The clone carrying this TCR beta chain was seen many times. V lost 7 bases and J 2 bases, leaving 8 bases between the germline ends. This CDR3 is built from 12 residues. The germline V gene has CDR1 MDHEN and CDR2 SYDVKM. The sample is drawn from a study of CD8 T cells in ankylosing spondylitis. TCRdb re-derived calls from the 5' RACE reads in MiXCR, one entry per CDR3 protein. The sample records about 89,000 distinct CDR3 sequences, 27% being singletons. The specimen was blood, either unsorted or a sorted T cell fraction (not recorded which). The V gene is TRBV28, the J gene TRBJ1-2; no clear D. The receptor was isolated from a male donor with ankylosing spondylitis or in good health (not recorded which). CDR3 amino acids: CASTTGNYGYTF. CDR3 DNA sequence: TGTGCCAGCACCACTGGCAACTATGGCTACACCTTC.